This TCR beta chain was obtained from a study of beta chain features in type 1 diabetes. Study-wide results and caveats: A moderate, significant TCRB CDR3 shortening appeared in type 1 diabetes across four CD4+ subsets.

Isolated RNA was reverse transcribed in full, so expressed TCRB transcripts were sequenced. Reads from naive, central memory and regulatory T cell samples averaged about 3.8 million. The method was immunoSEQ multiplex PCR; TCRdb's version includes in-frame clones alone and lacks a portion of them. In the table there are about 650,000 clones, about an eighth of which are singletons. The CDR3 consists of 16 residues. Germline CDR1 and CDR2: SGHNT and YYREEE (reference sequence). The germline V and J ends were trimmed by 0 bases and 0 bases, with 12 bases remaining between them. On average, the one heparinised blood draw given by each donor was approximately 100 mL. Naive, central memory, regulatory and stem cell-like memory cells within the CD4+ compartment were sorted using CD45RO/CCR7/CD25/CD127/CD95/CD27. As to this clone: The target antigen is unknown.

Input material: naive CD4+ T cells from blood. The chain recombines TRBV5-4 with TRBJ1-2, with D maybe TRBD1 (5 bases). This receptor was identified in a man in his thirties or forties with type 1 diabetes. The DNA of the CDR3 is TGTGCCAGCAGCTTGGGAGCGGGAGGGGCTAACTATGGCTACACCTTC. Amino acid sequence: CASSLGAGGANYGYTF.